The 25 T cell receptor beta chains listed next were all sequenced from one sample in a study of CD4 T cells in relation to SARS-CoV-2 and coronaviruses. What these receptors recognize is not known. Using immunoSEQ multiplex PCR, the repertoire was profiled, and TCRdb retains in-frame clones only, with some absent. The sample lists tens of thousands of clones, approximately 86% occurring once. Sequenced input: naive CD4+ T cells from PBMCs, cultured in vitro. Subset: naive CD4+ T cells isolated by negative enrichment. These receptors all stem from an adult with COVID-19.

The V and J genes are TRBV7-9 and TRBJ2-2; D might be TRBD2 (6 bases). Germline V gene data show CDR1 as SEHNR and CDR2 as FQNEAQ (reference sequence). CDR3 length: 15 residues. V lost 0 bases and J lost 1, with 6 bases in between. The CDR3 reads CASSLASGNTGELFF. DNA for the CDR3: TGTGCCAGCAGCTTAGCTAGCGGGAACACCGGGGAGCTGTTTTTT. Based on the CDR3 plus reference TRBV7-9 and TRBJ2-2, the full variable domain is DTGVSQNPRHKITKRGQNVTFRCDPISEHNRLYWYRQTLGQGPEFLTYFQNEAQLEKSRLLSDRFSAERPKGSFSTLEIQRTEQGDSAMYLCASSLASGNTGELFFGEGSRLTVL.

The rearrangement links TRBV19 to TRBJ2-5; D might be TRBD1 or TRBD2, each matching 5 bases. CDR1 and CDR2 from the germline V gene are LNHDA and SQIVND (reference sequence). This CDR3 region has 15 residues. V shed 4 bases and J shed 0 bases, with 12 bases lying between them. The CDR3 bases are TGTGCCAGTAGTACTTCCGGGACCCACCAAGAGACCCAGTACTTC. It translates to CASSTSGTHQETQYF.

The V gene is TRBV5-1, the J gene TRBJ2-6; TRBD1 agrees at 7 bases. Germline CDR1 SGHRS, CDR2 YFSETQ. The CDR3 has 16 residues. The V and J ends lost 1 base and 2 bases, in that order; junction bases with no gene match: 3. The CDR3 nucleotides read TGCGCCAGCAGCTTGTTCCAGGGGGCTGGGGCCAACGTCCTGACTTTC. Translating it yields CASSLFQGAGANVLTF.

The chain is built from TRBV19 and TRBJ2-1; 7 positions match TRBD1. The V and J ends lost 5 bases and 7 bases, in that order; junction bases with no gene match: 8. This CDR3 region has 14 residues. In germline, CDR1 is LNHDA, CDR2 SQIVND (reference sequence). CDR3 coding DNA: TGTGCCAGTAGTGCCCGACAGGGATTGAATGAGCAGTTCTTC. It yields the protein CASSARQGLNEQFF.

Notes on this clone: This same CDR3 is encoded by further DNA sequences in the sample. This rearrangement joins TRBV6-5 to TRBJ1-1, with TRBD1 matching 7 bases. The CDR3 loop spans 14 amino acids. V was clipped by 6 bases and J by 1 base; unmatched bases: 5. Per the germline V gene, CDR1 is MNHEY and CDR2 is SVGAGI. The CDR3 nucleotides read TGTGCCAGCAGACGGGGACAGCCGAACACTGAAGCTTTCTTT. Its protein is CASRRGQPNTEAFF.

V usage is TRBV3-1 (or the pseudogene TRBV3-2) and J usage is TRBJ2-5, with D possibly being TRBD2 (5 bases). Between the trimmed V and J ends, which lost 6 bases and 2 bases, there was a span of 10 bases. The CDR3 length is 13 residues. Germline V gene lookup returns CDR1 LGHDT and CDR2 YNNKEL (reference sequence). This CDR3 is CASSFGMQETQYF. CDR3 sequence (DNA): TGTGCCAGCAGTTTCGGGATGCAAGAGACCCAGTACTTC.

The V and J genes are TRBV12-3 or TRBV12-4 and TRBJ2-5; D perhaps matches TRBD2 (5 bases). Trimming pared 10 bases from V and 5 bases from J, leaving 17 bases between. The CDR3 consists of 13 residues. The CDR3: CATSTLPGETQYF. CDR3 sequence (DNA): TGTGCCACCTCGACCTTGCCGGGGGAGACCCAGTACTTC.

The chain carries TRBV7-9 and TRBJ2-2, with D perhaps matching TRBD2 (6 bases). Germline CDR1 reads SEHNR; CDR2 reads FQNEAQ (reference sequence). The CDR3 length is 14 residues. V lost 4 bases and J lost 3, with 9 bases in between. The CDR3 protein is CASSSREDTGELFF. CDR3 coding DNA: TGTGCCAGCAGCTCGAGGGAGGACACCGGGGAGCTGTTTTTT. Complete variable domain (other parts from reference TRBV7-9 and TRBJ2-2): DTGVSQNPRHKITKRGQNVTFRCDPISEHNRLYWYRQTLGQGPEFLTYFQNEAQLEKSRLLSDRFSAERPKGSFSTLEIQRTEQGDSAMYLCASSSREDTGELFFGEGSRLTVL.

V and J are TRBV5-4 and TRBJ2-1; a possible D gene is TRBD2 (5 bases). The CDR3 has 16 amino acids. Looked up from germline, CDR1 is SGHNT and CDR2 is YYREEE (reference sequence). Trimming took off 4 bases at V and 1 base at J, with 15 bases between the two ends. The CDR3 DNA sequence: TGTGCCAGCAGCCTACGGACCGGGGAGTCCTACAATGAGCAGTTCTTC. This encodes CASSLRTGESYNEQFF.

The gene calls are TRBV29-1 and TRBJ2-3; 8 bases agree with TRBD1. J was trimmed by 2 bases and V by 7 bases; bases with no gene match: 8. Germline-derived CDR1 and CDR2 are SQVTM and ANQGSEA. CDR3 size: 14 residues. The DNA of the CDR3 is TGCAGCGACAGACAGGGGCCGAACACAGATACGCAGTATTTT. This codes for CSDRQGPNTDTQYF.

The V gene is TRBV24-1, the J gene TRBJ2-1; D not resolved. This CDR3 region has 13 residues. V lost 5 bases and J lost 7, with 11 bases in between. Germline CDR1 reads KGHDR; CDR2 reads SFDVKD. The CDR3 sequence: CATSASLLNEQFF. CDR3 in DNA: TGTGCCACCAGTGCTTCCCTCCTGAATGAGCAGTTCTTC.

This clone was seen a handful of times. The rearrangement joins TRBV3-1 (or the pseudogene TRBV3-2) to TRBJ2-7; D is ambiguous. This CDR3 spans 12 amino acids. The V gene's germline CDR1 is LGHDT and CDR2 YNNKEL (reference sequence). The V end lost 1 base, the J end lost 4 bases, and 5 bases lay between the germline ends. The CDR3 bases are TGTGCCAGCAGCCAAGTCAAGTACGAGCAGTACTTC. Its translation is CASSQVKYEQYF.

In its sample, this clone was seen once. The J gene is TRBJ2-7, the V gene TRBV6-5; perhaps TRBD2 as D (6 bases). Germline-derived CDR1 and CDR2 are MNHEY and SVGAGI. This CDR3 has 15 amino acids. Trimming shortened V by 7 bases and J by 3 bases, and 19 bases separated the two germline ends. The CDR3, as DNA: TGTGCCAGCAAAAGTTCCGGGACTCTAAACTACGAGCAGTACTTC. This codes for CASKSSGTLNYEQYF.

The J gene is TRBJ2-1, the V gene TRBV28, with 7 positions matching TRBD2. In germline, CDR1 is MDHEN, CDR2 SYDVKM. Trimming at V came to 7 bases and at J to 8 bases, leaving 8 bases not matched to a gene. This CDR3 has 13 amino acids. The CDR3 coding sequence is TGTGCCAGCAAAAACCCGGGGAGGGATGAGCAGTTCTTC. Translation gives CASKNPGRDEQFF.

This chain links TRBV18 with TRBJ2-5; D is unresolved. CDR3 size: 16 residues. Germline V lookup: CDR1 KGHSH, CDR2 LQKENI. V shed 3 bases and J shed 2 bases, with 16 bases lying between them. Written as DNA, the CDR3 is TGTGCCAGCTCACCTGGGCTCCCCGGAGATCAAGAGACCCAGTACTTC. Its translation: CASSPGLPGDQETQYF.

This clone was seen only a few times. The CDR3 region is CASSEALRGRGSHEQYF. Here the CDR3 DNA reads TGTGCCAGCAGTGAAGCGCTTCGGGGCAGGGGGAGCCACGAGCAGTACTTC. V gene TRBV6-1 combines with J gene TRBJ2-7; 7 positions match TRBD1. CDR1 and CDR2 (germline): MNHNS, SASEGT. Germline trimming cut 0 bases from V and 5 bases from J; bases unmatched to any gene: 13. This CDR3 spans 17 amino acids.

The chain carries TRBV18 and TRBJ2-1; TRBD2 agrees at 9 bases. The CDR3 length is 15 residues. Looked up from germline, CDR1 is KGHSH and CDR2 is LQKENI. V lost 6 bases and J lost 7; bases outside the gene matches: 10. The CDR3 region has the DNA TGTGCCAGCTCCAGAATGACAGCGGGAGGTAATGAGCAGTTCTTC. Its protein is CASSRMTAGGNEQFF.

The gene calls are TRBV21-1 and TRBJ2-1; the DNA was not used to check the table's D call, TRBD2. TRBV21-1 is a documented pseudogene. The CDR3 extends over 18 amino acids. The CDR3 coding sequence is TGTGCCAGCAGCAAAGATGGGGGTTTGGGGGGTTCCTACAATGAGCAGTTCTTC. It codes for CASSKDGGLGGSYNEQFF.

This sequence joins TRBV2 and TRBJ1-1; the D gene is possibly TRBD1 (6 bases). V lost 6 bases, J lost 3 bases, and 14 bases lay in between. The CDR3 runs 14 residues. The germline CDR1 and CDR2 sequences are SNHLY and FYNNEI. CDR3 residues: CASRAEQGYTEAFF. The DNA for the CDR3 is TGTGCCAGCAGGGCTGAACAGGGATACACTGAAGCTTTCTTT.

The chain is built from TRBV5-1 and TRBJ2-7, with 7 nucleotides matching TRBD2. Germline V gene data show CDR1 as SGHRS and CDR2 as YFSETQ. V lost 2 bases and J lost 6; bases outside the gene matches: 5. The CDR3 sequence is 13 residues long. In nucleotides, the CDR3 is TGCGCCAGCAGCTTCCCCCCGGGGGGCGAGCAGTACTTC. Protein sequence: CASSFPPGGEQYF.

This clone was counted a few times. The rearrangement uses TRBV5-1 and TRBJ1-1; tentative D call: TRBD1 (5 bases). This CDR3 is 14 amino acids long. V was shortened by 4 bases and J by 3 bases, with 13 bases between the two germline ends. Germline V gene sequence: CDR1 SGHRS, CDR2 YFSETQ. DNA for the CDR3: TGCGCCAGCAGCCCGGGGGGGGTTGACACTGAAGCTTTCTTT. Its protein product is CASSPGGVDTEAFF.

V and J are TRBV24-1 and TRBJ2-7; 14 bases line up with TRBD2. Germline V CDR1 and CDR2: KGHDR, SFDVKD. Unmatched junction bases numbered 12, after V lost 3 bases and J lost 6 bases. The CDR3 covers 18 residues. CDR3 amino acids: CATSDGARGLAGGGEQYF. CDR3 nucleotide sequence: TGTGCCACCAGTGATGGTGCCAGAGGACTAGCGGGAGGTGGCGAGCAGTACTTC.

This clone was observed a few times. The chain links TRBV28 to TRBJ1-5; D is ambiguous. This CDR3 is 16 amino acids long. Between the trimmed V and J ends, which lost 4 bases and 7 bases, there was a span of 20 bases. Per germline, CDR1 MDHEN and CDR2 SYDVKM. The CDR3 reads CASSSAVSVSGQPQHF. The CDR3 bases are TGTGCCAGCAGTTCAGCAGTTTCGGTATCCGGGCAGCCCCAGCATTTT.

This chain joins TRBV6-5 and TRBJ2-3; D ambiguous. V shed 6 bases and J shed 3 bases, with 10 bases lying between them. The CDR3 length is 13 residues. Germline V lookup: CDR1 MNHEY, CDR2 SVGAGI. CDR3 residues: CASRDDVTDTQYF. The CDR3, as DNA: TGTGCCAGCAGAGATGACGTGACAGATACGCAGTATTTT.

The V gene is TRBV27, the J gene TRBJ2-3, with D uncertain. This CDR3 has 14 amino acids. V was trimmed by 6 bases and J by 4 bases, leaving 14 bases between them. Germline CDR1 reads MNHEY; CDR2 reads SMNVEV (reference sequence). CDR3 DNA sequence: TGTGCCAGCAGGAACAGACCTGGCGCAGATACGCAGTATTTT. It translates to CASRNRPGADTQYF.